This entry lists 10 T cell receptor beta chains sequenced from one sample in a study of OX40 agonist ivuxolimab in advanced cancers. Sequencing was performed with immunoSEQ multiplex PCR; in TCRdb, only in-frame clones are kept and a portion is missing. The sample holds about 46,000 clones; over 65% are singletons and the top ten take 1.5% to 2%. This specimen consisted of CD4+ or CD8+ T cells sorted from blood, obtained in a trial of the OX40 agonist ivuxolimab. These receptor sequences come from an adult with an advanced solid tumor such as melanoma, head and neck, liver or kidney cancer.

This clone turned up a few times. The chain joins TRBV29-1 to TRBJ1-1, with D perhaps matching TRBD1 (6 bases). V shed 5 bases and J shed 2 bases, with 12 bases lying between them. The CDR3 runs to 13 residues. Germline CDR1 is SQVTM and CDR2 is ANQGSEA. The CDR3 loop is CSVSLGGNTEAFF. CDR3 nucleotides: TGCAGCGTTAGTCTCGGGGGCAACACTGAAGCTTTCTTT.

CDR3 residues: CASRSDLNTPEAFF. Written as DNA, the CDR3 is TGTGCCAGCAGATCAGACCTTAACACTCCTGAAGCTTTCTTT. The chain is built from TRBV7-2 and TRBJ1-1; D remains ambiguous. The germline V and J ends were trimmed by 6 bases and 6 bases, with 17 bases remaining between them. This CDR3 has 14 amino acids. Looked up from germline, CDR1 is SGHTA and CDR2 is FQGNSA.

By share, this clone counts as medium-sized. This rearrangement joins TRBV7-3 to TRBJ2-1, with 9 bases identical to TRBD1. The CDR3 is made up of 14 amino acids. Germline CDR1 and CDR2: SGHTA and FQGTGA. The V gene end was trimmed by 3 bases and the J gene end by 8 bases; junction bases not matched to a gene: 5. The CDR3 region has the DNA TGTGCCAGCAGCTTTGGGACAGGGATGGATGAGCAGTTCTTC. Translating it yields CASSFGTGMDEQFF.

This clone has only one observation. The gene calls are TRBV5-8 and TRBJ2-3, with D unclear. The CDR3 extends over 11 amino acids. V lost 5 bases and J 6 bases, leaving 7 bases between the germline ends. CDR1 is SGHTS and CDR2 is YDEGEE in the germline V gene. The CDR3 sequence is CASRFRDTQYF. The DNA of the CDR3 is TGTGCCAGCAGATTTCGGGATACGCAGTATTTT.

CDR3 nucleotides: TGTGCCAGCAGGACAGGGGGCTTCTATGGCTACACCTTC. It codes for CASRTGGFYGYTF. The gene calls are TRBV6-1 and TRBJ1-2, with 10 bases matching TRBD1. The ends lost 6 bases at V and 4 bases at J; junction bases unmatched: 2. Looked up from germline, CDR1 is MNHNS and CDR2 is SASEGT. This CDR3 comprises 13 residues.

The chain links TRBV5-1 to TRBJ1-1, with 7 nucleotides matching TRBD1. Germline CDR1 and CDR2: SGHRS and YFSETQ. This CDR3 is 15 amino acids long. After removal of 3 bases from V and 5 bases from J, the junction contained 10 bases not matched to a gene. CDR3 bases: TGCGCCAGCAGCTGGGAGGGGGCTGTGCGGACTGAAGCTTTCTTT. Protein sequence: CASSWEGAVRTEAFF.

The chain is built from TRBV5-1 and TRBJ1-1, with D possibly matching TRBD1 (6 bases). V was pared by 3 bases and J by 8 bases, with 14 bases between. This CDR3 comprises 13 residues. CDR1 SGHRS and CDR2 YFSETQ come from the germline V gene. The chain's CDR3 is CASSSTRDREAFF. The CDR3, as DNA: TGCGCCAGCAGCTCCACCCGTGACAGGGAAGCTTTCTTT. Using reference TRBV5-1 and TRBJ1-1 for the parts outside the CDR3, the full variable domain is KAGVTQTPRYLIKTRGQQVTLSCSPISGHRSVSWYQQTPGQGLQFLFEYFSETQRNKGNFPGRFSGRQFSNSRSEMNVSTLELGDSALYLCASSSTRDREAFFGQGTRLTVV.

This clone has only one observation. The V gene is TRBV5-4, the J gene TRBJ1-2; maybe TRBD1 (5 bases). The CDR3 spans 14 residues. Trimming removed 4 bases at V and 1 base at J, with 11 bases between. The germline CDR1 and CDR2 sequences are SGHNT and YYREEE (reference sequence). In nucleotides, the CDR3 is TGTGCCAGCAGCCTCAGGGATCTTAACTATGGCTACACCTTC. Encoded protein: CASSLRDLNYGYTF.

The chain has TRBV7-8 and TRBJ1-2; TRBD1 matches 8 bases. Germline V gives CDR1 SGHVS, CDR2 FQNEAQ. V was pared by 4 bases and J by 1 base, with 8 bases of the junction left unmatched. The CDR3 runs 16 residues. This chain's CDR3 is CASSSSTGANNYGYTF. CDR3 sequence (DNA): TGTGCCAGCAGCTCATCGACAGGGGCTAATAACTATGGCTACACCTTC.

This chain uses TRBV7-9 with TRBJ1-6; perhaps TRBD1 as D (6 bases). The CDR3 is made up of 15 amino acids. Per the germline V gene, CDR1 is SEHNR and CDR2 is FQNEAQ (reference sequence). Trimming pared 5 bases from V and 7 bases from J, leaving 15 bases between. The CDR3: CASSPLDRTNSPLHF. For the CDR3, the DNA is TGTGCCAGCAGCCCCCTTGACAGGACGAATTCACCCCTCCACTTT.